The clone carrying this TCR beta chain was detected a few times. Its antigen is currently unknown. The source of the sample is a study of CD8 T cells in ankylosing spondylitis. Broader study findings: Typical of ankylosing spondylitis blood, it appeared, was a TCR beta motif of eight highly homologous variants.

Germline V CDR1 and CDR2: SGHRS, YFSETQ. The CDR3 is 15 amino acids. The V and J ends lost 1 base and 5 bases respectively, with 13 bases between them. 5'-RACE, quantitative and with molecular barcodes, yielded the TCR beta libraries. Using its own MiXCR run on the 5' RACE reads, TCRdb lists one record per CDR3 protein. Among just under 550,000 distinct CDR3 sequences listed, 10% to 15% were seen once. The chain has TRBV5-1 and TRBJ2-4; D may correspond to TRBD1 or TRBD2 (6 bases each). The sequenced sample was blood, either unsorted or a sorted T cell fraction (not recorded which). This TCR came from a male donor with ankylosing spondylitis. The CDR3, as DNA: TGCGCCAGCAGCTTGTCTACGGGGGCCCAAAACATTCAGTACTTC. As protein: CASSLSTGAQNIQYF. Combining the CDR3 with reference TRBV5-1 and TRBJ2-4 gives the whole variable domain KAGVTQTPRYLIKTRGQQVTLSCSPISGHRSVSWYQQTPGQGLQFLFEYFSETQRNKGNFPGRFSGRQFSNSRSEMNVSTLELGDSALYLCASSLSTGAQNIQYFGAGTRLSVL.